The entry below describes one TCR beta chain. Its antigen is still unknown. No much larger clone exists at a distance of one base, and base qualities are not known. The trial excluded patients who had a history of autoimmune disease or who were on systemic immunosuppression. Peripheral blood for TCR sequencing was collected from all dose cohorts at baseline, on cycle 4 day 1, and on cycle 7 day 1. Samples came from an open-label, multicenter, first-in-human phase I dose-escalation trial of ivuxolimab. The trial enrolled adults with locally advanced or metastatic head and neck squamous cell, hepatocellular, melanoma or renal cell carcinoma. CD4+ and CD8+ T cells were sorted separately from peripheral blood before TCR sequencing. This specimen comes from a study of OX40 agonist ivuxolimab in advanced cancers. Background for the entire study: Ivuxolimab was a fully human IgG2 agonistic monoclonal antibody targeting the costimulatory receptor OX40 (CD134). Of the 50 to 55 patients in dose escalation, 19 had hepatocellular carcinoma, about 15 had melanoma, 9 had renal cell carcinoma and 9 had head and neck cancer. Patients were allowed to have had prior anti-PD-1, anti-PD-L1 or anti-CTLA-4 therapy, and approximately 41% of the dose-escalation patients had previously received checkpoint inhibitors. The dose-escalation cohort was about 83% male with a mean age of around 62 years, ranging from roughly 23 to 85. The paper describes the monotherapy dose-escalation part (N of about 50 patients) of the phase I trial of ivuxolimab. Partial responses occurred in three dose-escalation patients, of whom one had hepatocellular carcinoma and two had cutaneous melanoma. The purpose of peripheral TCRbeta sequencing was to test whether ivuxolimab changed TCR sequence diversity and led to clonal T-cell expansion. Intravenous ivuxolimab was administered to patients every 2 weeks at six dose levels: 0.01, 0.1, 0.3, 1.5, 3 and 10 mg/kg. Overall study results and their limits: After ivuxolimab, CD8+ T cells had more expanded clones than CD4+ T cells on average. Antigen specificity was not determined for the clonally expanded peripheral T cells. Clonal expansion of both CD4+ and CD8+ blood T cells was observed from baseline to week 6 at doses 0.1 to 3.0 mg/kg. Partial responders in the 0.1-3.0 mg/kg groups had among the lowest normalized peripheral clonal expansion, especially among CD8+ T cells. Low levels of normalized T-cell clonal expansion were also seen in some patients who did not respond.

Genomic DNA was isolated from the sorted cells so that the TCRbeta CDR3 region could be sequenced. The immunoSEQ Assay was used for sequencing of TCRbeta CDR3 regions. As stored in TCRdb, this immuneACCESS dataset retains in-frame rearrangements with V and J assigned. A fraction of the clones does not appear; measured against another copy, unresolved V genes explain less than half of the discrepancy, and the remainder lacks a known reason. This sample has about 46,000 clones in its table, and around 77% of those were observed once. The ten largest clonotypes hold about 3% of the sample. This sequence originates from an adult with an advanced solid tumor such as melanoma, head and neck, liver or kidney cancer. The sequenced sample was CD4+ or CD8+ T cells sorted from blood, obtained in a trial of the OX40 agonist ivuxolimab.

In nucleotide form, the sequence is TGTGCCAGCAGTGAAGAGTGGGGATACGAGCAGTACTTC. It is translated as CASSEEWGYEQYF. The V and J genes are TRBV6-1 and TRBJ2-7, with no reliable assignment of the D segment. V is pared back by 1 base and J by 4 bases, with 8 bases lying between the germline termini. Based on the germline V gene, the CDR1 and CDR2 sequences are MNHNS and SASEGT. From the cysteine up to the phenylalanine, the CDR3 has a length of 13 residues. The entry retains the CDR3 DNA only, 39 bases that are in frame from base 1.